Detailed here is one TCR beta chain. Deletions cut 1 base from V and 1 base from J, with 7 bases between. Germline CDR1 and CDR2: MNHEY and SMNVEV (reference sequence). This CDR3 comprises 14 residues. The authors' processing: The assay estimated nucleated cells by amplifying reference gene primers. Some clones are missing from TCRdb's copy, which holds only in-frame ones; the method was immunoSEQ multiplex PCR. The V and J calls and clone size are taken from that table; D and trimming were inferred from the DNA. The table shows around 250,000 clones, with more than 70% occurring only once. This specimen comes from a study of blood T cell repertoires in COVID-19. Study at large: There were acute and convalescent COVID-19 samples, and they came from the United States, Italy and Spain. Sources were T cells, B-cell-depleted T cells, or PBMCs; the material itself was cDNA or gDNA.

The TCR originated in a man older than 75 with acute or convalescent COVID-19. Source material: peripheral blood. This chain joins TRBV27 and TRBJ1-1, with D hard to call. The CDR3 loop is CASSLYRKNTEAFF. The CDR3 coding sequence is TGTGCCAGCAGTTTATACAGAAAGAACACTGAAGCTTTCTTT.